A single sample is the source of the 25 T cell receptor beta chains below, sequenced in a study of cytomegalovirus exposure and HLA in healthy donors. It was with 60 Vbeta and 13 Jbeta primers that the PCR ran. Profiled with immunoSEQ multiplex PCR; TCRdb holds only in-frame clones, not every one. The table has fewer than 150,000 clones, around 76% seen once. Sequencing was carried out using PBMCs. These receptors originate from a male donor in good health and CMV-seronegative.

DNA of the CDR3: TGTGCCAGCAGCTTGGCGGGGGGGGCCCACGAGCAGTACTTC. Encoded protein: CASSLAGGAHEQYF. V is TRBV7-3 and J is TRBJ2-7, with 9 bases fitting TRBD2. V lost 3 bases, J lost 5 bases, and 5 bases stayed unmatched. The CDR3 totals 14 residues. Germline V gene data show CDR1 as SGHTA and CDR2 as FQGTGA. Complete variable domain (other parts from reference TRBV7-3 and TRBJ2-7): GAGVSQTPSNKVTEKGKYVELRCDPISGHTALYWYRQSLGQGPEFLIYFQGTGAADDSGLPNDRFFAVRPEGSVSTLKIQRTERGDSAVYLCASSLAGGAHEQYFGPGTRLTVT.

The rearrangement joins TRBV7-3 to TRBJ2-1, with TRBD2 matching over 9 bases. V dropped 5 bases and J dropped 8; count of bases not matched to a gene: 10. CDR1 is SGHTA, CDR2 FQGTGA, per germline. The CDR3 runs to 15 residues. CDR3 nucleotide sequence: TGTGCCAGCAGCAGGAGAGGCGGGGGGGTGTATGAGCAGTTCTTC. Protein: CASSRRGGGVYEQFF.

The CDR3 loop is CASSLGTNTQYF. The CDR3 DNA follows: TGTGCCAGCAGCTTAGGAACTAATACGCAGTATTTT. The V call is TRBV7-9, the J call TRBJ2-3; D unclear. CDR3 length: 12 residues. V dropped 1 base and J dropped 7 bases, with 6 bases sitting between them. Germline V gene lookup returns CDR1 SEHNR and CDR2 FQNEAQ (reference sequence).

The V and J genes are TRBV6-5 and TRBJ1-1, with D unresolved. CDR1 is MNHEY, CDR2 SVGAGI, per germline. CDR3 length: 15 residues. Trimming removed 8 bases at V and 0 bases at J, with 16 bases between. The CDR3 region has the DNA TGTGCCAGCGGTAGGCGGGAAGGGTTGAACACTGAAGCTTTCTTT. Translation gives CASGRREGLNTEAFF.

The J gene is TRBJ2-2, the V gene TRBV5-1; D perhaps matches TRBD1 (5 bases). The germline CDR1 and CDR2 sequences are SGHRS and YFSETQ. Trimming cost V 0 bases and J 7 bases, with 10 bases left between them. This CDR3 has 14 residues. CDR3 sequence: CASSLGRAVGELFF. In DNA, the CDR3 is TGCGCCAGCAGCTTGGGCAGGGCTGTCGGGGAGCTGTTTTTT.

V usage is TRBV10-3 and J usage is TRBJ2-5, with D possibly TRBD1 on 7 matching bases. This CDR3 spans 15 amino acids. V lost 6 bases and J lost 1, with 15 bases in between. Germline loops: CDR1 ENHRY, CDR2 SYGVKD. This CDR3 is CAIREGGQRQETQYF. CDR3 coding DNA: TGTGCCATCAGGGAGGGGGGACAGCGCCAAGAGACCCAGTACTTC.

The CDR3 reads CASSLEQGFSGNTIYF. CDR3 DNA sequence: TGCGCCAGCAGCTTGGAACAGGGATTCTCTGGAAACACCATATATTTT. The chain employs TRBV5-1 and TRBJ1-3, with TRBD1 as a possible D gene (6 bases). From germline, CDR1 is SGHRS and CDR2 YFSETQ. CDR3 length: 16 residues. The V end was cut by 0 bases, the J end by 0 bases, with 10 bases between.

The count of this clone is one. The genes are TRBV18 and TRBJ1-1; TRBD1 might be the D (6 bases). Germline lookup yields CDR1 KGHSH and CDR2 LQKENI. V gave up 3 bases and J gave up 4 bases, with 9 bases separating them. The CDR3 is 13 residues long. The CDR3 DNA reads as TGTGCCAGCTCACCCCTGGGGGCCACTGAAGCTTTCTTT. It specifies CASSPLGATEAFF.

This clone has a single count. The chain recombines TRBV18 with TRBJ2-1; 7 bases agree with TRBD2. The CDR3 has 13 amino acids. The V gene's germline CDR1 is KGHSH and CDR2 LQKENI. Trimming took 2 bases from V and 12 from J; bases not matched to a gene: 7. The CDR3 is CASSPKSGGGQFF. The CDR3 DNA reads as TGTGCCAGCTCACCAAAAAGTGGGGGGGGGCAGTTCTTC.

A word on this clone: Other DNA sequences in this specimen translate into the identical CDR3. The CDR3 loop reads CASSPGTAQETQYF. Here the CDR3 DNA reads TGCGCCAGCAGCCCCGGGACAGCCCAAGAGACCCAGTACTTC. J is TRBJ2-5 and V is TRBV5-1, with 7 bases matching TRBD1. Germline CDR1 reads SGHRS; CDR2 reads YFSETQ. The CDR3 is 14 residues long. The ends lost 4 bases at V and 1 base at J; junction bases unmatched: 4. Full variable domain (rest looked up from reference TRBV5-1 and TRBJ2-5): KAGVTQTPRYLIKTRGQQVTLSCSPISGHRSVSWYQQTPGQGLQFLFEYFSETQRNKGNFPGRFSGRQFSNSRSEMNVSTLELGDSALYLCASSPGTAQETQYFGPGTRLLVL.

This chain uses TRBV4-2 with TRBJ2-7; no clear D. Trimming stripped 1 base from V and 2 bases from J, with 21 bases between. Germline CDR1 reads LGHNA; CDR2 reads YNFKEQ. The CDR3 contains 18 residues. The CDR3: CASSQGRPWADRTYEQYF. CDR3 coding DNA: TGTGCCAGCAGCCAAGGAAGGCCTTGGGCAGATAGAACCTACGAGCAGTACTTC.

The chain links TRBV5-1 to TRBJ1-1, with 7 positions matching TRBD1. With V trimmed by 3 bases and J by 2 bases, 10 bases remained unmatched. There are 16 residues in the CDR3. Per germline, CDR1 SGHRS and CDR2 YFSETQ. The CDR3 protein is CASSSAWDRENTEAFF. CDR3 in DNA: TGCGCCAGCAGCTCGGCGTGGGACAGAGAAAACACTGAAGCTTTCTTT. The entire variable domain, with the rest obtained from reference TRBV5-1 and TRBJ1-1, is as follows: KAGVTQTPRYLIKTRGQQVTLSCSPISGHRSVSWYQQTPGQGLQFLFEYFSETQRNKGNFPGRFSGRQFSNSRSEMNVSTLELGDSALYLCASSSAWDRENTEAFFGQGTRLTVV.

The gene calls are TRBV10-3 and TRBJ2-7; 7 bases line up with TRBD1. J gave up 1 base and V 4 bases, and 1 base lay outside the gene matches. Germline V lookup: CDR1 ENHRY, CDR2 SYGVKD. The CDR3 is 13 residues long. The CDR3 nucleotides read TGTGCCATCAGTGCGGGACAGTCCTACGAGCAGTACTTC. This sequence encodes CAISAGQSYEQYF.

The CDR3 bases are TGTGCCAGCAGGGGGCCCCGGGCTTTCTTT. Amino acids: CASRGPRAFF. V and J are TRBV2 and TRBJ1-1; tentative D call: TRBD1 (5 bases). Germline V lookup: CDR1 SNHLY, CDR2 FYNNEI. The V end was cut by 6 bases, the J end by 11 bases, with 10 bases between. There are 10 residues in the CDR3.

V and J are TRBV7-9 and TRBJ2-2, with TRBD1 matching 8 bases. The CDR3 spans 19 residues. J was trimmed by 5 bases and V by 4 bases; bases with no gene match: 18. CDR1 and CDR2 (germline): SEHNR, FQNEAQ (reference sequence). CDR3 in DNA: TGTGCCAGCAGCTCGACCAGACCTGACAGGGGCCGGCAGACCGGGGAGCTGTTTTTT. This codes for CASSSTRPDRGRQTGELFF.

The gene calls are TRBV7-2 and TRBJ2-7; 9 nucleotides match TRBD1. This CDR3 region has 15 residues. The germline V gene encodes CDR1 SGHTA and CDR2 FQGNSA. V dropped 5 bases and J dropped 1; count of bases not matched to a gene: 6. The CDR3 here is CASSHPTGGSYEQYF. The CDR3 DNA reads TGTGCCAGCAGCCACCCGACAGGGGGGTCCTACGAGCAGTACTTC.

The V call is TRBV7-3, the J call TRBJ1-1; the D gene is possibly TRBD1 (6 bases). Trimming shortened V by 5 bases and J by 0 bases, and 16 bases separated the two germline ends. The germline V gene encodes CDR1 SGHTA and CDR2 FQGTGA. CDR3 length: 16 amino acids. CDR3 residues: CASSAHGGAVNTEAFF. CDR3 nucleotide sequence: TGTGCCAGCAGCGCCCACGGGGGGGCAGTGAACACTGAAGCTTTCTTT.

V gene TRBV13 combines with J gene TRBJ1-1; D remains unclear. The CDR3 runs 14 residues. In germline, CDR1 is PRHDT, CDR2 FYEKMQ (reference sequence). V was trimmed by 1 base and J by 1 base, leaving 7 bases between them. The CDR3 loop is CASSLVLGNTEAFF. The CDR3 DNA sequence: TGTGCCAGCAGCTTAGTTCTCGGGAACACTGAAGCTTTCTTT. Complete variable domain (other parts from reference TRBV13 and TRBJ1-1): AAGVIQSPRHLIKEKRETATLKCYPIPRHDTVYWYQQGPGQDPQFLISFYEKMQSDKGSIPDRFSAQQFSDYHSELNMSSLELGDSALYFCASSLVLGNTEAFFGQGTRLTVV.

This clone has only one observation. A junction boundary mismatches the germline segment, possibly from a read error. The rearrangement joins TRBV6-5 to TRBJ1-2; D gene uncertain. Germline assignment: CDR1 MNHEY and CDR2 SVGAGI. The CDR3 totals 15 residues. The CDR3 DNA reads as TGTACCAGCAGTTACGACGGGAAGGCACTAAATGGCTACACCTTC. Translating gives CTSSYDGKALNGYTF.

The CDR3 here is CASSVGLKAYNSPLHF. The CDR3 DNA reads as TGTGCCAGCAGCGTAGGGCTGAAAGCCTATAATTCACCCCTCCACTTT. The V gene is TRBV9, the J gene TRBJ1-6; unclear D gene. Germline values: CDR1 SGDLS, CDR2 YYNGEE. The CDR3 extends over 16 amino acids. V was trimmed by 0 bases and J by 2 bases, leaving 9 bases between them.

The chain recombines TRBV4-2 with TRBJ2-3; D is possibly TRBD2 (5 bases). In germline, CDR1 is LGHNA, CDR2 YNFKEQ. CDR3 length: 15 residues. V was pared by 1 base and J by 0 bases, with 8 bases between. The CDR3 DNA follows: TGTGCCAGCAGCCAAGCTCTAGCCAGCACAGATACGCAGTATTTT. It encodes CASSQALASTDTQYF.

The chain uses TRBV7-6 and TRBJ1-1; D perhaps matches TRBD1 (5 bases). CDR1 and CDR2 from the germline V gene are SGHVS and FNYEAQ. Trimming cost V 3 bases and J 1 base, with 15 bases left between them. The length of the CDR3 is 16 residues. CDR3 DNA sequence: TGTGCCAGCAGCTTTGATACGGGTAGGGGGAACACTGAAGCTTTCTTT. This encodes CASSFDTGRGNTEAFF.

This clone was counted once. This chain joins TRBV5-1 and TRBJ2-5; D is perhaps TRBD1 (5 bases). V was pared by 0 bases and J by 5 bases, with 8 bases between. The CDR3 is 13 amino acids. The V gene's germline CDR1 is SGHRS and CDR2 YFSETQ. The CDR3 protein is CASSLGGRETQYF. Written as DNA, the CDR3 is TGCGCCAGCAGCTTGGGGGGCCGGGAGACCCAGTACTTC.

Here the CDR3 DNA reads TGCGCCAGCAGCAGGAGACAGGGACTTAACACTGAAGCTTTCTTT. It translates to CASSRRQGLNTEAFF. The rearrangement links TRBV5-1 to TRBJ1-1; 7 nucleotides match TRBD1. The germline V gene encodes CDR1 SGHRS and CDR2 YFSETQ. This CDR3 is built from 15 residues. The V segment lost 4 bases and the J segment 2 bases; nucleotides outside the gene matches: 8.

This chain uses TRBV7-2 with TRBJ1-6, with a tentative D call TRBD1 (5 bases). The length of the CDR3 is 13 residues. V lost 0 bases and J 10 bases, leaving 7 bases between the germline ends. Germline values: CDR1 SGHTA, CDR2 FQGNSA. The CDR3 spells CASSLAQDSPLHF. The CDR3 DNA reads TGTGCCAGCAGCTTAGCACAGGACTCACCCCTCCACTTT.